Reported below is one T cell receptor (beta chain). The data were taken from a study of blood T cell repertoires in COVID-19. Overall study context: Sites across the United States, Italy and Spain contributed samples from acute and convalescent COVID-19. Sources were T cells, B-cell-depleted T cells, or PBMCs; the material itself was cDNA or gDNA.

This CDR3 is 23 amino acids long. CDR1 is SGHRS, CDR2 YFSETQ, per germline. V was clipped by 4 bases and J by 6 bases; unmatched bases: 28. Per the original methods: Reference gene primer amplification gave estimated nucleated cell counts. The data were produced by immunoSEQ multiplex PCR, yet TCRdb's version contains in-frame clones alone and is incomplete. Clone size and V and J calls were adopted from that table, with D and trimming inferred from the DNA. The profile shows 85,000 to 120,000 clones, 70% to 80% of them singletons. This chain joins TRBV5-1 and TRBJ2-2, with 12 positions matching TRBD2. Sequencing was carried out using peripheral blood. The receptor was derived from a human donor with acute or convalescent COVID-19. The donor label of this sample is uncertain. The CDR3 bases are TGCGCCAGCAGCCCCCTACCTGGCCTAGCGGGGGGGCCAGGTGGTCTCTACGCCGGGGAGCTGTTTTTT. Residues: CASSPLPGLAGGPGGLYAGELFF.